This is a list of T cell receptor beta chains from one sample in a study of blood T cell repertoires in COVID-19. Sequencing used immunoSEQ multiplex PCR; TCRdb keeps in-frame clones, though not all of them. Of about 270,000 clones in the sample, 80% to 90% were seen once. Sequencing used PBMCs or T cells enriched from blood (not recorded which). These TCRs come from a woman aged 18-29 years who had recovered from COVID-19. Both conserved end residues are part of each CDR3. D genes are given only for firm matches. Clone size, where shown, is once, few, many, or a class for clones that have expanded.

j_call clone_size d_call v_call cdr3_nt cdr3_aa
TRBJ2-3 NA TRBD1 TRBV9 TGTGCCAGCAGCCCCAGGGGGACAGGGGCGCCCACAGATACGCAGTATTTT CASSPRGTGAPTDTQYF
TRBJ2-3 NA TRBD1 TRBV6-2/TRBV6-3 TGTGCCAGCAGTTGGGGACAGACAACAGGAGATACGCAGTATTTT CASSWGQTTGDTQYF
TRBJ2-2 NA TRBD1 TRBV7-9 TGTGCCAGCAGCTTGGGGGACAGGGCCGCCACCGGGGAGCTGTTTTTT CASSLGDRAATGELFF
TRBJ1-1 NA NA TRBV5-1 TGCGCCAGCAGCTTACAGGATAACACTGAAGCTTTCTTT CASSLQDNTEAFF
TRBJ2-1 NA TRBD2 TRBV19 TGTGCCAGCCGGGACTACCATGGGGTGCAGTTCTTC CASRDYHGVQFF
TRBJ2-7 few NA TRBV2 TGTGCCACTTCGGGCAGGGGTTTAGAGCAGTACTTC CATSGRGLEQYF
TRBJ1-2 NA TRBD1 TRBV5-1 TGCGCCAGCAGCTTAGAGGGGGCAAACTATGGCTACACCTTC CASSLEGANYGYTF
TRBJ2-3 NA NA TRBV3-1/TRBV3-2 TGTGCCAGCAGCTTTATGGGGGGGCGCACAGATACGCAGTATTTT CASSFMGGRTDTQYF
TRBJ2-5 NA NA TRBV20-1 TGCAGTGCTAGTTGGGTTCCGGGGGAGACCCAGTACTTC CSASWVPGETQYF
TRBJ2-1 NA TRBD2 TRBV7-8 TGTGCCAGCAGCTTAATCGCGGGGGGCGACCAATACAATGAGCAGTTCTTC CASSLIAGGDQYNEQFF
TRBJ1-1 once NA TRBV5-5 TGTGCCAGCAGCCCCCAGGGGTTCGGCACTGAAGCTTTCTTT CASSPQGFGTEAFF
TRBJ1-2 NA NA TRBV10-3 TGTGCCATCAATTTAGGGACGGGGGATGGCTACACCTTC CAINLGTGDGYTF
TRBJ2-3 NA TRBD2 TRBV19 TGTGCCAGTACCGCTACTAGCGGGTCTAGCACAGATACGCAGTATTTT CASTATSGSSTDTQYF
TRBJ2-6 once TRBD1 TRBV28 TGTGCCAGCGGTACAGGGGGCGCTGGGGCCAACGTCCTGACTTTC CASGTGGAGANVLTF
TRBJ2-3 NA TRBD2 TRBV4-2 TGTGCCAGCAGCCAAGACCCAGCGGGGGTTTGGTCGGATACGCAGTATTTT CASSQDPAGVWSDTQYF
TRBJ2-5 NA TRBD2 TRBV5-1 TGCGCCAGCAGCACCGGACTAGCGGGGCAAGAGACCCAGTACTTC CASSTGLAGQETQYF
TRBJ2-7 NA NA TRBV3-1/TRBV3-2 TGTGCCAGCAGCCAGGGCGGGGGCACCTACGAGCAGTACTTC CASSQGGGTYEQYF
TRBJ2-7 few TRBD1 TRBV28 TGTGCCAGCAGCCTAACCTCCACAGGGGGGCGCGAGCAGTACTTC CASSLTSTGGREQYF
TRBJ1-5 NA NA TRBV2 TGTGCCAGCAGTGATAAAGGCGGCAGGGCGGGGCCCCCCCAGCATTTT CASSDKGGRAGPPQHF
TRBJ2-7 NA TRBD1 TRBV28 TGTGCCAGCACAGCCGGGACAGGCTATTACGAGCAGTACTTC CASTAGTGYYEQYF
TRBJ2-1 once NA TRBV24-1 TGTGCCACCAGTGATTTGCGGGACACTAATGAGCAGTTCTTC CATSDLRDTNEQFF
TRBJ1-6 NA NA TRBV9 TGTGCCAGCAGCCGAAGGACATCTTATAATTCACCCCTCCACTTT CASSRRTSYNSPLHF
TRBJ1-4 NA NA TRBV19 TGTGCCAGTAGACCACAGGGTTCAGAGATTGTTGGAAGTGAAAAACTGTTTTTT CASRPQGSEIVGSEKLFF
TRBJ1-5 NA NA TRBV3-1/TRBV3-2 TGTGCCAGCAGCCCCTCTGGATGGGAGGATCAGCCCCAGCATTTT CASSPSGWEDQPQHF
TRBJ1-2 NA NA TRBV5-1 TGCGCCAGCAGCCTCGGGGAAACGGGCAGCTATGGCTACACCTTC CASSLGETGSYGYTF